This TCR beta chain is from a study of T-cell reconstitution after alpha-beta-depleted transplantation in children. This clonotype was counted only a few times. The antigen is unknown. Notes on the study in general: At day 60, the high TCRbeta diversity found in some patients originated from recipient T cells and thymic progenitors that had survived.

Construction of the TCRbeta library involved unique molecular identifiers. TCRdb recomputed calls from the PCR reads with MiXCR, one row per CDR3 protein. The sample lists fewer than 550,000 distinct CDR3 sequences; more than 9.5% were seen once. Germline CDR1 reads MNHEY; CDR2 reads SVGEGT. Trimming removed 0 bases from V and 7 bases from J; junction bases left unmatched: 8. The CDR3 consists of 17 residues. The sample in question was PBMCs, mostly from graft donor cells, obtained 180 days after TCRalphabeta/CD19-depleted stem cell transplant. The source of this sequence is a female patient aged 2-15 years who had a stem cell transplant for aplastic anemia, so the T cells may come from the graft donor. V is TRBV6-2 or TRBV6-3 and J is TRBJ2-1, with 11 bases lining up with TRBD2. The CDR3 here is CASSYSVGLAAWNEQFF. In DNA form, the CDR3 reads TGTGCCAGCAGTTACTCGGTGGGACTAGCGGCCTGGAATGAGCAGTTCTTC.